This passage covers 17 T cell receptor beta chains from one sample sequenced in a study of T-cell reconstitution after alpha-beta-depleted transplantation in children. Construction of the TCRbeta library involved unique molecular identifiers. From the PCR reads, TCRdb called clonotypes with MiXCR, one entry per CDR3 protein. Of around 580,000 distinct CDR3 sequences listed, roughly 30% were seen once; the top ten hold 35% to 40%. The sequenced sample was PBMCs, obtained before TCRalphabeta/CD19-depleted stem cell transplant. These receptors were collected from a boy less than two years old with Wiskott-Aldrich syndrome, due to receive a stem cell transplant.

This chain connects TRBV5-1 to TRBJ2-7; tentatively, D is TRBD2 (5 bases). The V gene's germline CDR1 is SGHRS and CDR2 YFSETQ. The length of the CDR3 is 15 residues. V lost 0 bases and J lost 0, with 10 bases in between. The CDR3 sequence is CASSLALGSSYEQYF. The DNA of the CDR3 is TGCGCCAGCAGCTTGGCCTTAGGGAGCTCCTACGAGCAGTACTTC. The variable domain in full, completed from reference TRBV5-1 and TRBJ2-7, reads KAGVTQTPRYLIKTRGQQVTLSCSPISGHRSVSWYQQTPGQGLQFLFEYFSETQRNKGNFPGRFSGRQFSNSRSEMNVSTLELGDSALYLCASSLALGSSYEQYFGPGTRLTVT.

This clonotype was counted a few times. The chain has TRBV5-1 and TRBJ2-7; 10 nucleotides align to TRBD1. The V gene end was trimmed by 1 base and the J gene end by 6 bases; junction bases not matched to a gene: 4. CDR1 and CDR2 from the germline V gene are SGHRS and YFSETQ. This CDR3 comprises 14 residues. CDR3: CASSLPRTGGEQYF. The CDR3 coding sequence is TGCGCCAGCAGCTTGCCTAGGACAGGGGGCGAGCAGTACTTC.

This rearrangement joins TRBV5-1 to TRBJ1-1; D perhaps matches TRBD1 (5 bases). The CDR3 covers 14 residues. V lost 4 bases to trimming and J lost 1 base, with 11 bases between them. Looked up from germline, CDR1 is SGHRS and CDR2 is YFSETQ. The CDR3 spells CASSLRVQNTEAFF. DNA for the CDR3: TGCGCCAGCAGCCTCAGGGTTCAGAACACTGAAGCTTTCTTT.

This clonotype was found a few times. J is TRBJ2-3 and V is TRBV5-1, with 8 bases identical to TRBD2. Per the germline V gene, CDR1 is SGHRS and CDR2 is YFSETQ. Germline trimming cut 0 bases from V and 0 bases from J; bases unmatched to any gene: 6. This CDR3 comprises 17 residues. CDR3 bases: TGCGCCAGCAGCTTGGGACTAGCGCATACTAGCACAGATACGCAGTATTTT. Its translation is CASSLGLAHTSTDTQYF.

This chain links TRBV15 with TRBJ2-1; 7 positions match TRBD2. Germline CDR1 LNHNV, CDR2 YYDKDF (reference sequence). V shed 1 base, J shed 2 bases, and the junction held 5 bases outside the gene matches. The CDR3 has 16 residues. The CDR3 nucleotides are TGTGCCACCAGCAGAGGCCCTAGCGGAACCTACAATGAGCAGTTCTTC. Translating it yields CATSRGPSGTYNEQFF.

This clonotype was detected a few times. This chain links TRBV5-1 with TRBJ2-7; 7 nucleotides match TRBD1. The length of the CDR3 is 16 residues. The V and J ends lost 4 bases and 0 bases, in that order; junction bases with no gene match: 10. Per the germline V gene, CDR1 is SGHRS and CDR2 is YFSETQ. The CDR3 DNA follows: TGCGCCAGCAGCCCAAGCAGGGGGAGTCTCTCCTACGAGCAGTACTTC. This codes for CASSPSRGSLSYEQYF.

Remarks on this clonotype: An end of the junction differs from the germline gene, which may be a read error. This chain joins TRBV12-3 or TRBV12-4 and TRBJ1-6; tentatively, D is TRBD1 (6 bases). This CDR3 region has 13 residues. CDR3 protein: CASSPNRVSALHF. The DNA for the CDR3 is TGTGCCAGCAGTCCTAACAGGGTTTCAGCCCTCCACTTT.

This clonotype was counted between two and nine times. The V gene is TRBV5-1, the J gene TRBJ2-7, with TRBD2 as a possible D gene (6 bases). CDR3 size: 18 residues. Germline V CDR1 and CDR2: SGHRS, YFSETQ. Trimming cost V 4 bases and J 0 bases, with 23 bases left between them. Here the CDR3 DNA reads TGCGCCAGCAGCCCAAACTTCACGGGACCGCGGGACTCCTACGAGCAGTACTTC. Translated: CASSPNFTGPRDSYEQYF.

This clonotype appeared a few times. The V call is TRBV15, the J call TRBJ2-3; D call uncertain. Germline assignment: CDR1 LNHNV and CDR2 YYDKDF (reference sequence). CDR3 length: 16 residues. V lost 2 bases and J lost 1, with 13 bases in between. The CDR3 here is CATSRTRSHRTDTQYF. The CDR3 bases are TGTGCCACCAGCAGAACCCGGTCCCACCGCACAGATACGCAGTATTTT.

This clonotype was counted a few times. The chain is built from TRBV15 and TRBJ2-7, with D perhaps matching TRBD1 or TRBD2 (5 bases each). The CDR3 covers 14 residues. V lost 3 bases and J lost 0, with 9 bases in between. Per the germline V gene, CDR1 is LNHNV and CDR2 is YYDKDF (reference sequence). The CDR3 sequence is CATSRGRLSYEQYF. The CDR3 bases are TGTGCCACCAGCAGGGGACGGCTCTCCTACGAGCAGTACTTC.

The chain joins TRBV12-3 or TRBV12-4 to TRBJ1-1, with D maybe TRBD1 (5 bases). Between the trimmed V and J ends, which lost 3 bases and 5 bases, there was a span of 13 bases. CDR3 size: 14 residues. CDR3 residues: CASSFDSSLTEAFF. The CDR3 DNA reads as TGTGCCAGCAGTTTTGACAGTTCGTTAACTGAAGCTTTCTTT.

The genes are TRBV2 and TRBJ2-3; maybe TRBD2 (5 bases). The germline V gene encodes CDR1 SNHLY and CDR2 FYNNEI. There are 12 residues in the CDR3. V was cut by 6 bases and J by 10 bases, with 14 bases left in between. CDR3 protein: CASRTTTRAQYF. CDR3 DNA: TGTGCCAGCAGAACGACTACTAGGGCGCAGTATTTT.

This chain joins TRBV20-1 and TRBJ1-2; D call uncertain. The germline gives CDR1 DFQATT, CDR2 SNEGSKA (reference sequence). V was trimmed by 0 bases and J by 3 bases, leaving 20 bases between them. This CDR3 contains 17 residues. The chain's CDR3 is CSARDGMAELDYYGYTF. CDR3 nucleotides: TGCAGTGCTAGAGATGGCATGGCCGAGTTAGATTACTATGGCTACACCTTC.

This clonotype was found many times. This sequence joins TRBV9 and TRBJ2-3; TRBD1 is a possible D gene (6 bases). The CDR3 has 15 amino acids. Trimming shortened V by 2 bases and J by 5 bases, and 15 bases separated the two germline ends. The germline V gene has CDR1 SGDLS and CDR2 YYNGEE. CDR3 in DNA: TGTGCCAGCAGCGTTCAGGGGTTAACTGGAGATACGCAGTATTTT. Protein: CASSVQGLTGDTQYF.

The V call is TRBV7-2, the J call TRBJ1-1; TRBD1 might be the D (6 bases). The V and J ends lost 6 bases and 3 bases respectively, with 20 bases between them. The V gene's germline CDR1 is SGHTA and CDR2 FQGNSA. The CDR3 extends over 16 amino acids. The CDR3 is CASSLKTGGIYTEAFF. The CDR3 DNA reads TGTGCCAGCAGTTTAAAGACAGGCGGAATATACACTGAAGCTTTCTTT.

This clonotype was observed a handful of times. The rearrangement uses TRBV7-2 and TRBJ2-3; either TRBD1 or TRBD2 may fit D (6 bases each). Germline CDR1 and CDR2: SGHTA and FQGNSA. This CDR3 is 19 amino acids long. Trimming left V 4 bases short and J 3 bases short, with 26 bases between. The CDR3 DNA sequence: TGTGCCAGCAGCTCCCGTAGGTCGGGGCGGAGGGGGGCTACAGATACGCAGTATTTT. It specifies CASSSRRSGRRGATDTQYF.

This chain joins TRBV5-1 and TRBJ2-7; D is ambiguous. Trimming stripped 4 bases from V and 4 bases from J, with 12 bases between. This CDR3 is 13 amino acids long. Germline CDR1 reads SGHRS; CDR2 reads YFSETQ. The CDR3: CASSVVFLYEQYF. CDR3 DNA sequence: TGCGCCAGCAGCGTGGTATTCTTGTACGAGCAGTACTTC.